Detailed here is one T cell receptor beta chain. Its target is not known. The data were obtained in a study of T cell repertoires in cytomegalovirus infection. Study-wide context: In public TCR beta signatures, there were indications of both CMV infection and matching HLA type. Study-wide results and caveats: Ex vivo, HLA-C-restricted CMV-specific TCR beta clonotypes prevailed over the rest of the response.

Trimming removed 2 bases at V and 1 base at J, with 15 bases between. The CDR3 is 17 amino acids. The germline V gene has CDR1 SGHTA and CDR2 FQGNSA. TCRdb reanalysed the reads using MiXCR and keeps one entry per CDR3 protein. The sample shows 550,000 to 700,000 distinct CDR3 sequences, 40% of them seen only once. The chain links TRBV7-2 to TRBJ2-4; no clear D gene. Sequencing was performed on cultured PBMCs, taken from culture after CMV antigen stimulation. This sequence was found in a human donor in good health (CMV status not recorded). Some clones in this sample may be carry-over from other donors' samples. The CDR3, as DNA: TGTGCCAGCAGCTTAACTCTGACGAGTTTGGCCAAAAACATTCAGTACTTC. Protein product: CASSLTLTSLAKNIQYF.